Below, 13 T cell receptor beta chains from the same sample are listed, as sequenced in a study of cytotoxic CD8 clonotypes in ibrutinib-treated CLL. The protocol was immunoSEQ multiplex PCR, while the TCRdb copy is restricted to in-frame clones and leaves out a portion. The sample has 160,000 or so clones, about four fifths seen once. Sequencing used PBMCs, obtained after 12 months of ibrutinib treatment. These receptors were taken from a human donor with chronic lymphocytic leukemia.

This sequence joins TRBV9 and TRBJ1-6; 8 nucleotides line up with TRBD1. The CDR3 has 14 residues. Germline trimming cut 3 bases from V and 9 bases from J; bases unmatched to any gene: 5. Germline CDR1 is SGDLS and CDR2 is YYNGEE. DNA for the CDR3: TGTGCCAGCAGCGGGACAGGGATTGGTTCACCCCTCCACTTT. Translated: CASSGTGIGSPLHF.

The chain uses TRBV5-4 and TRBJ2-7, with 9 bases fitting TRBD2. CDR1 is SGHNT and CDR2 is YYREEE in the germline V gene (reference sequence). V was clipped by 4 bases and J by 3 bases; unmatched bases: 5. The CDR3 loop spans 14 amino acids. CDR3 coding DNA: TGTGCCAGCAGCCCGACTAGCGGATACTACGAGCAGTACTTC. Translation: CASSPTSGYYEQYF. Using reference TRBV5-4 and TRBJ2-7 for the parts outside the CDR3, the full variable domain is ETGVTQSPTHLIKTRGQQVTLRCSSQSGHNTVSWYQQALGQGPQFIFQYYREEENGRGNFPPRFSGLQFPNYSSELNVNALELDDSALYLCASSPTSGYYEQYFGPGTRLTVT.

The chain is built from TRBV7-6 and TRBJ2-1; no clear D. This CDR3 is 11 amino acids long. Trimming took 5 bases from V and 8 from J, leaving 7 bases between them. In germline, CDR1 is SGHVS, CDR2 FNYEAQ. The CDR3, as DNA: TGTGCCAGCAGCACCCGCGATGAGCAGTTCTTC. Translated, it gives CASSTRDEQFF.

This clone turned up a few times. The rearrangement joins TRBV7-9 to TRBJ1-6, with D hard to call. Germline CDR1 SEHNR, CDR2 FQNEAQ (reference sequence). Between the trimmed V and J ends, which lost 2 bases and 8 bases, there was a span of 4 bases. This CDR3 is built from 12 residues. The DNA for the CDR3 is TGTGCCAGCAGCTTACGTGATTCACCCCTCCACTTT. It codes for CASSLRDSPLHF.

This chain joins TRBV4-2 and TRBJ2-1; 9 bases are shared with TRBD2. Per germline, CDR1 LGHNA and CDR2 YNFKEQ. The CDR3 contains 20 residues. Losses at the gene ends were 0 bases for V and 0 bases for J; bases not matched to a gene: 12. In nucleotides, the CDR3 is TGTGCCAGCAGCCAAGATTCGGGCGGGGGGGCGAGGCCCTCCTACAATGAGCAGTTCTTC. Its protein is CASSQDSGGGARPSYNEQFF.

This clone was observed a few times. The chain carries TRBV7-9 and TRBJ1-5, with D unclear. The CDR3 has 14 residues. Trimming pared 4 bases from V and 6 bases from J, leaving 13 bases between. CDR1 is SEHNR and CDR2 is FQNEAQ in the germline V gene (reference sequence). The CDR3 DNA sequence: TGTGCCAGCAGCTCGGATTGGGTGGGTCAGCCCCAGCATTTT. As protein: CASSSDWVGQPQHF.

This clone was picked up one time. V usage is TRBV14 and J usage is TRBJ2-7, with D uncertain. Trimming removed 3 bases from V and 2 bases from J, with 8 bases in between. Germline V gene lookup returns CDR1 SGHDN and CDR2 FVKESK. The CDR3 covers 13 residues. CDR3 DNA sequence: TGTGCCAGCAGCCAGGGCAGAACCTACGAGCAGTACTTC. Translation gives CASSQGRTYEQYF.

The J gene is TRBJ2-7, the V gene TRBV15, with D unclear. Trimming took off 0 bases at V and 4 bases at J, with 10 bases between the two ends. The CDR3 has 14 residues. The V gene's germline CDR1 is LNHNV and CDR2 YYDKDF (reference sequence). CDR3 loop: CATSRDDGPYEQYF. Here the CDR3 DNA reads TGTGCCACCAGCAGAGACGACGGACCATACGAGCAGTACTTC.

V is TRBV5-1 and J is TRBJ1-1, with D perhaps TRBD1 (6 bases). CDR1 SGHRS and CDR2 YFSETQ come from the germline V gene. V was pared by 2 bases and J by 2 bases, with 10 bases between. This CDR3 has 14 amino acids. CDR3 amino acids: CASSFTGTNTEAFF. DNA of the CDR3: TGCGCCAGCAGCTTCACAGGGACTAACACTGAAGCTTTCTTT. Looking up the rest from reference TRBV5-1 and TRBJ1-1 gives the full variable domain: KAGVTQTPRYLIKTRGQQVTLSCSPISGHRSVSWYQQTPGQGLQFLFEYFSETQRNKGNFPGRFSGRQFSNSRSEMNVSTLELGDSALYLCASSFTGTNTEAFFGQGTRLTVV.

The sample holds many counts of this clone. CDR3 residues: CAWSGEREGKLFF. In DNA, the CDR3 is TGTGCCTGGAGTGGGGAAAGGGAAGGAAAACTGTTTTTT. This chain uses TRBV30 with TRBJ1-4; no reliable D call. CDR1 is GTSNPN and CDR2 is SVGIG in the germline V gene (reference sequence). CDR3 size: 13 residues. Trimming cost V 1 base and J 10 bases, with 13 bases left between them.

The chain employs TRBV6-1 and TRBJ1-2; D is uncertain. V lost 1 base to trimming and J lost 2 bases, with 11 bases between them. Germline CDR1 MNHNS, CDR2 SASEGT. This CDR3 contains 15 residues. CDR3 coding DNA: TGTGCCAGCAGTGAAGGCCTCGGTCCCAACTATGGCTACACCTTC. Its translation: CASSEGLGPNYGYTF.

Concerning this clone: The sample holds other DNA sequences that translate to the same CDR3. The J gene is TRBJ2-7, the V gene TRBV28; D possibly corresponds to TRBD1 (6 bases). The CDR3 consists of 13 residues. Per germline, CDR1 MDHEN and CDR2 SYDVKM. The germline V and J ends were trimmed by 5 bases and 1 base, with 9 bases remaining between them. The CDR3 DNA reads TGTGCCAGCAGTAGGACAGATTCCTACGAGCAGTACTTC. Its protein is CASSRTDSYEQYF.

This clone has a handful of counts. The gene calls are TRBV28 and TRBJ1-6, with D possibly being TRBD1 (5 bases). Germline V gene data show CDR1 as MDHEN and CDR2 as SYDVKM. The V and J ends lost 8 bases and 10 bases respectively, with 12 bases between them. This CDR3 region has 12 residues. CDR3 residues: CASCSGQSPLHF. The CDR3 DNA reads as TGTGCCAGCTGCTCAGGGCAATCACCCCTCCACTTT.